Each of the 9 T cell receptor beta chains below was sequenced from the same sample in a study of blood T cell repertoires in COVID-19. Sequencing used immunoSEQ multiplex PCR; TCRdb keeps in-frame clones, though not all of them. The sample contains 320,000 or so clones, 75% to 90% of which appear only once. The sample comprised PBMCs or T cells enriched from blood (not recorded which). The receptors here all came from a man in his sixties who had recovered from COVID-19.

The chain employs TRBV28 and TRBJ2-7; TRBD2 might be the D (5 bases). The CDR3 extends over 13 amino acids. The germline gives CDR1 MDHEN, CDR2 SYDVKM. V dropped 2 bases and J dropped 6 bases, with 11 bases sitting between them. CDR3 DNA: TGTGCCAGCAGTTTAACCGGGATGGTCGAGCAGTACTTC. This sequence encodes CASSLTGMVEQYF.

The chain carries TRBV19 and TRBJ1-4, with 8 bases identical to TRBD1. Germline V lookup: CDR1 LNHDA, CDR2 SQIVND (reference sequence). The CDR3 length is 15 residues. Unmatched junction bases numbered 5, after V lost 5 bases and J lost 3 bases. CDR3 sequence: CASSSYRGANEKLFF. The CDR3 DNA follows: TGTGCCAGTAGTTCCTACAGGGGGGCTAATGAAAAACTGTTTTTT.

Points on this clone: The sample has other DNA sequences that encode this CDR3 too. The rearrangement links TRBV19 to TRBJ1-5; 7 bases are a match to TRBD1. V trimming: 1 base; J trimming: 5 bases; junction bases outside the gene matches: 5. Germline V gene lookup returns CDR1 LNHDA and CDR2 SQIVND (reference sequence). This CDR3 spans 15 amino acids. CDR3 protein: CASSIVGQGDQPQHF. The CDR3 nucleotides read TGTGCCAGTAGTATAGTGGGGCAGGGGGATCAGCCCCAGCATTTT. Based on the CDR3 plus reference TRBV19 and TRBJ1-5, the full variable domain is DGGITQSPKYLFRKEGQNVTLSCEQNLNHDAMYWYRQDPGQGLRLIYYSQIVNDFQKGDIAEGYSVSREKKESFPLTVTSAQKNPTAFYLCASSIVGQGDQPQHFGDGTRLSIL.

The V call is TRBV2, the J call TRBJ1-1, with TRBD1 matching over 7 bases. Per the germline V gene, CDR1 is SNHLY and CDR2 is FYNNEI. After removal of 6 bases from V and 0 bases from J, the junction contained 7 bases not matched to a gene. CDR3 size: 15 residues. CDR3 residues: CASRLTGYMNTEAFF. The CDR3 coding sequence is TGTGCCAGCAGGCTGACAGGGTACATGAACACTGAAGCTTTCTTT.

This clone was picked up one time. This sequence joins TRBV28 and TRBJ2-7; no clear D gene. Trimming left V 10 bases short and J 5 bases short, with 9 bases between. This CDR3 region has 10 residues. CDR1 is MDHEN and CDR2 is SYDVKM in the germline V gene. The CDR3, as DNA: TGTGCCACCCGATCGGACGAGCAGTACTTC. Its protein product is CATRSDEQYF. Supplemented by reference TRBV28 and TRBJ2-7, the full variable domain reads DVKVTQSSRYLVKRTGEKVFLECVQDMDHENMFWYRQDPGLGLRLIYFSYDVKMKEKGDIPEGYSVSREKKERFSLILESASTNQTSMYLCATRSDEQYFGPGTRLTVT.

This sequence joins TRBV10-3 and TRBJ2-3; the match to TRBD2 covers 12 bases. The CDR3 has 19 residues. Germline V lookup: CDR1 ENHRY, CDR2 SYGVKD. V shed 9 bases, J shed 6 bases, and the junction held 22 bases outside the gene matches. The CDR3 loop reads CAMSPGGLAGLDDGDTQYF. CDR3 coding DNA: TGTGCCATGTCCCCGGGGGGACTAGCGGGCCTCGACGACGGGGATACGCAGTATTTT.

The chain joins TRBV9 to TRBJ2-2; D is uncertain. CDR1 and CDR2 from the germline V gene are SGDLS and YYNGEE. The ends were cut back, 0 bases at V and 0 bases at J, with 12 bases in the middle. The CDR3 runs to 17 residues. The CDR3: CASSVAIRNPNTGELFF. The CDR3 nucleotides are TGTGCCAGCAGCGTAGCTATACGAAACCCGAACACCGGGGAGCTGTTTTTT.

The V call is TRBV5-8, the J call TRBJ2-7; no firm D call. The CDR3 totals 12 residues. The germline V and J ends were trimmed by 4 bases and 3 bases, with 8 bases remaining between them. Germline values: CDR1 SGHTS, CDR2 YDEGEE. The CDR3, as DNA: TGTGCCAGCAGCCAAGAGTTCTACGAGCAGTACTTC. Protein sequence: CASSQEFYEQYF.

This clone has only one observation. V usage is TRBV6-5 and J usage is TRBJ2-7; 7 nucleotides line up with TRBD1. The length of the CDR3 is 14 residues. Germline lookup yields CDR1 MNHEY and CDR2 SVGAGI. The trim removed 0 bases at V and 3 bases at J, leaving 2 bases unmatched. The CDR3 DNA reads as TGTGCCAGCAGTTACTCCCGGGACAGCTACGAGCAGTACTTC. This translates into CASSYSRDSYEQYF.